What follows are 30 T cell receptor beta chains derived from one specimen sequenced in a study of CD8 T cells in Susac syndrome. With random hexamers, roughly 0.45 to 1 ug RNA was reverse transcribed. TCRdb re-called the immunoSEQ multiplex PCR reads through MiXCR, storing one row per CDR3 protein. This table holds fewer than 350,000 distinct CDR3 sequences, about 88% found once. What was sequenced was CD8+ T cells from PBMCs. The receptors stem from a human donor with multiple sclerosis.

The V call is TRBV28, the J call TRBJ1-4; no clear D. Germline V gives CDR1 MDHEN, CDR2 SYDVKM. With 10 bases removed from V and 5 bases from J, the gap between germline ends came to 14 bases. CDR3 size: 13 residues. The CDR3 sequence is CATTSAGNEKLFF. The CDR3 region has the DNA TGTGCCACCACGTCGGCGGGGAATGAAAAACTGTTTTTT. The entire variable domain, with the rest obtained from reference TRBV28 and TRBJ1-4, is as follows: DVKVTQSSRYLVKRTGEKVFLECVQDMDHENMFWYRQDPGLGLRLIYFSYDVKMKEKGDIPEGYSVSREKKERFSLILESASTNQTSMYLCATTSAGNEKLFFGSGTQLSVL.

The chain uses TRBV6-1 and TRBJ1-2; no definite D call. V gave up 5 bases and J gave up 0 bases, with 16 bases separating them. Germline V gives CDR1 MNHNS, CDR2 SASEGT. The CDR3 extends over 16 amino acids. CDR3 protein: CASSPGVSLANYGYTF. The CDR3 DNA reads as TGTGCCAGCAGTCCCGGAGTCAGTTTAGCTAACTATGGCTACACCTTC.

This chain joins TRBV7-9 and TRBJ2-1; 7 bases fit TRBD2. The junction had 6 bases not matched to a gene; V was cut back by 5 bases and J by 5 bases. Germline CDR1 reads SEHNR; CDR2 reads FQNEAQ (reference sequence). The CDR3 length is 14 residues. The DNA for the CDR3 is TGTGCCAGCAGCGCGGGAGCACCCCACAATGAGCAGTTCTTC. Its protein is CASSAGAPHNEQFF.

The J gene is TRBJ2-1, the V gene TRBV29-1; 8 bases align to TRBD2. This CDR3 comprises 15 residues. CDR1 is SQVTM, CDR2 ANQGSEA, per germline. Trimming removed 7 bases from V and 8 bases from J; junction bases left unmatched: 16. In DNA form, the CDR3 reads TGCAGCGCCTATCGACTCGGGAGGGCCGCCGATGAGCAGTTCTTC. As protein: CSAYRLGRAADEQFF.

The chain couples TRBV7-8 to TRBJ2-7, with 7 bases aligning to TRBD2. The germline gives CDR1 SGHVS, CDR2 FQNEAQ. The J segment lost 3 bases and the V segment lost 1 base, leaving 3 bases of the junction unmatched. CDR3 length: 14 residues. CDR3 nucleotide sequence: TGTGCCAGCAGCTTAGTGACTAGCAGCTACGAGCAGTACTTC. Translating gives CASSLVTSSYEQYF.

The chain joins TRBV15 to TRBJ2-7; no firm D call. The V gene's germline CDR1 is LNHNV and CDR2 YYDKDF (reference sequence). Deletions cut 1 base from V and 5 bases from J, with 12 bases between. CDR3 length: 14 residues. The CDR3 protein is CATSRGSRGDEQYF. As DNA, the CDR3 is TGTGCCACCAGCAGAGGGTCCAGAGGAGACGAGCAGTACTTC.

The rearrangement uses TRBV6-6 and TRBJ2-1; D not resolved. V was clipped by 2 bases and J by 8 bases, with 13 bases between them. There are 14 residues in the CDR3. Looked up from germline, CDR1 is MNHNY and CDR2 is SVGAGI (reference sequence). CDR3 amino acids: CASSYLQDGDEQFF. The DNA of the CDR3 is TGTGCCAGCAGTTACCTACAAGATGGAGATGAGCAGTTCTTC.

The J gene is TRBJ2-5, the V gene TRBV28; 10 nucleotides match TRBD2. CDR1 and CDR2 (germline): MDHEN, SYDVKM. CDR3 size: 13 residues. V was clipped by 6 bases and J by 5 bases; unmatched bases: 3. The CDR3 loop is CASSRLAGETQYF. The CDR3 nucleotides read TGTGCCAGCAGCCGACTAGCGGGTGAGACCCAGTACTTC.

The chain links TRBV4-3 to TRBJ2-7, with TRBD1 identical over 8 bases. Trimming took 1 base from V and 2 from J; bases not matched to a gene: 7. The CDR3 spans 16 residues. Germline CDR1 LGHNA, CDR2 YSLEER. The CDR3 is CASSQARDRFTYEQYF. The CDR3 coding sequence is TGCGCCAGCAGCCAAGCCCGGGACAGGTTTACCTACGAGCAGTACTTC.

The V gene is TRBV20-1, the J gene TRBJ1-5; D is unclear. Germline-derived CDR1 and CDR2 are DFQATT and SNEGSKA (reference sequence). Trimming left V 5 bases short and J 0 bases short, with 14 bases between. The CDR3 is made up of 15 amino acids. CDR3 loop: CSAEVRDYSNQPQHF. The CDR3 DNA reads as TGCAGTGCTGAGGTTAGGGATTATAGCAATCAGCCCCAGCATTTT.

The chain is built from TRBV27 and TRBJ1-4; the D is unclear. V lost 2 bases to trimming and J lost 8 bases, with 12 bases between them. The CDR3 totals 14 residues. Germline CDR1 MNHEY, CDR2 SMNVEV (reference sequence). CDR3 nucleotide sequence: TGTGCCAGCAGTTTAAGTGGAGTAGGCGAAAAACTGTTTTTT. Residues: CASSLSGVGEKLFF.

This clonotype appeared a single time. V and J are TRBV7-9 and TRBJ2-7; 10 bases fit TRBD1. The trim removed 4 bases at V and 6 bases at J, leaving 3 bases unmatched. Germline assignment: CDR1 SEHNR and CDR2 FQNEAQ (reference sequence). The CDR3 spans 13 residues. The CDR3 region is CASSWDRGSEQYF. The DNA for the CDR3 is TGTGCCAGCAGCTGGGACAGGGGAAGCGAGCAGTACTTC.

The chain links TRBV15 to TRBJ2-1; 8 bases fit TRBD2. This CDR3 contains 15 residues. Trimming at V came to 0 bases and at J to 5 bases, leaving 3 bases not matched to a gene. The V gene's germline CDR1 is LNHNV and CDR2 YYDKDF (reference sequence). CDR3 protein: CATSRDREGHNEQFF. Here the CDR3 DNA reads TGTGCCACCAGCAGAGATCGGGAGGGCCACAATGAGCAGTTCTTC.

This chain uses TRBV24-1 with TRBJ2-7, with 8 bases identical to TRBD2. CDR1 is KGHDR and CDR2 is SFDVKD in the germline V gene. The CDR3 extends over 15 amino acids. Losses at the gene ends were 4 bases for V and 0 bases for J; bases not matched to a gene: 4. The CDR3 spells CATSETGGSSYEQYF. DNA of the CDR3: TGTGCCACCAGTGAGACGGGGGGGAGCTCCTACGAGCAGTACTTC.

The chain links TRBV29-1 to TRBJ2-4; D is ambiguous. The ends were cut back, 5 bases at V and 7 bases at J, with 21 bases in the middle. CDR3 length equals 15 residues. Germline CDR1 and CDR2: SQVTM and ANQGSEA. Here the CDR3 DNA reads TGCAGCGTTTCTGTAAATAGCTGGCAAGGGAACATTCAGTACTTC. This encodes CSVSVNSWQGNIQYF. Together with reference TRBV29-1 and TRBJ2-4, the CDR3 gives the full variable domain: SAVISQKPSRDICQRGTSLTIQCQVDSQVTMMFWYRQQPGQSLTLIATANQGSEATYESGFVIDKFPISRPNLTFSTLTVSNMSPEDSSIYLCSVSVNSWQGNIQYFGAGTRLSVL.

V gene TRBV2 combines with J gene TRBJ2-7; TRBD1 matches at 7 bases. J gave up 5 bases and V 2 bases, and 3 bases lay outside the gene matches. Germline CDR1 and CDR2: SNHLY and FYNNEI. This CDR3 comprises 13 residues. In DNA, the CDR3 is TGTGCCAGCAGTGAACGGCAGGGGGACGAGCAGTACTTC. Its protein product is CASSERQGDEQYF.

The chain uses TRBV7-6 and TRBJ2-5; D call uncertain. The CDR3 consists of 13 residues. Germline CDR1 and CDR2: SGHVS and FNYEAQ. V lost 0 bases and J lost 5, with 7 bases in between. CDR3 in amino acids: CASSLASWETQYF. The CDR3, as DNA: TGTGCCAGCAGCTTAGCGAGTTGGGAGACCCAGTACTTC.

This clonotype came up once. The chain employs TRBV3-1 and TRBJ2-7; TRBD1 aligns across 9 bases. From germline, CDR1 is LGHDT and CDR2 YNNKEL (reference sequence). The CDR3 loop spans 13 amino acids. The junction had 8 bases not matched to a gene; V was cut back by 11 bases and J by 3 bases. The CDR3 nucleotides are TGTGCCCGCCGGGACAGGGATCGCTACGAGCAGTACTTC. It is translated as CARRDRDRYEQYF.

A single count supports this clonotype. The CDR3 loop reads CASSSILRDTSYEQYF. The CDR3 DNA is TGTGCCAGCAGTTCCATCCTCCGGGACACCTCCTACGAGCAGTACTTC. The V call is TRBV28, the J call TRBJ2-7; D perhaps matches TRBD1 (6 bases). This CDR3 is 16 amino acids long. The V gene lost 4 bases and the J gene lost 0 bases, with 16 bases spanning the gap. Germline loops: CDR1 MDHEN, CDR2 SYDVKM.

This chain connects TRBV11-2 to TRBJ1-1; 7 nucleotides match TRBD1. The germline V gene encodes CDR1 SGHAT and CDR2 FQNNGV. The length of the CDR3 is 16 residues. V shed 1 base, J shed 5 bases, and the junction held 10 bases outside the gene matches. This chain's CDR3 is CASSLGRGSKKTEAFF. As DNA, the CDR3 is TGTGCCAGCAGCTTAGGCAGGGGGTCGAAAAAAACTGAAGCTTTCTTT. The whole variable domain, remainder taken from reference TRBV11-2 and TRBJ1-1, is EAGVAQSPRYKIIEKRQSVAFWCNPISGHATLYWYQQILGQGPKLLIQFQNNGVVDDSQLPKDRFSAERLKGVDSTLKIQPAKLEDSAVYLCASSLGRGSKKTEAFFGQGTRLTVV.

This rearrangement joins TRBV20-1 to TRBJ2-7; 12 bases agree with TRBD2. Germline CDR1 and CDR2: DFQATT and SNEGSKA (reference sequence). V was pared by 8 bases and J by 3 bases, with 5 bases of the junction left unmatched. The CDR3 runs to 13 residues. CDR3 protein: CSQTSGGFYEQYF. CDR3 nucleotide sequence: TGCAGTCAGACTAGCGGGGGATTCTACGAGCAGTACTTC.

The CDR3 reads CASSQLPGQSYYGYTF. The CDR3, as DNA: TGTGCCAGCAGTCAACTTCCGGGACAGTCCTACTATGGCTACACCTTC. The chain joins TRBV9 to TRBJ1-2, with 7 nucleotides matching TRBD1. The germline V gene encodes CDR1 SGDLS and CDR2 YYNGEE. CDR3 length: 16 amino acids. Germline trimming cut 5 bases from V and 3 bases from J; bases unmatched to any gene: 13.

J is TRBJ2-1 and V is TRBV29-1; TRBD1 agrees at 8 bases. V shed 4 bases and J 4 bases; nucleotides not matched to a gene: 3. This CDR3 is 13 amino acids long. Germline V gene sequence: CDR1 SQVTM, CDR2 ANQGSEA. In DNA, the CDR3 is TGCAGCGTTGGGGACAGGTCATACAATGAGCAGTTCTTC. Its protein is CSVGDRSYNEQFF.

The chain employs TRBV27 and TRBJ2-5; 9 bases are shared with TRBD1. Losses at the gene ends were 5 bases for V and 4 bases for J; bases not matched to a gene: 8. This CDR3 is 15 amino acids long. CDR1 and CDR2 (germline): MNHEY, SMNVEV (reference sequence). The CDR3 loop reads CASSADRGKGETQYF. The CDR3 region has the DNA TGTGCCAGCAGTGCTGACAGGGGGAAGGGAGAGACCCAGTACTTC.

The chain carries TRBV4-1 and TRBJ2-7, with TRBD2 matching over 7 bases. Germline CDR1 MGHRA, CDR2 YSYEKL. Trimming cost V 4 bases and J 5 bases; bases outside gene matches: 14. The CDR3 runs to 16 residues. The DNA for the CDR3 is TGCGCCAGCAGCCCCCCGCCCACGACTAGCTACAACGAGCAGTACTTC. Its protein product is CASSPPPTTSYNEQYF.

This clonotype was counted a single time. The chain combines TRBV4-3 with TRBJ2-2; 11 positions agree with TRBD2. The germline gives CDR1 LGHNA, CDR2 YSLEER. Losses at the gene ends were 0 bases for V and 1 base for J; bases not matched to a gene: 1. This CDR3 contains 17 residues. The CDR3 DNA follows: TGCGCCAGCAGCCAAGATGGGACTAGCGGGAACACCGGGGAGCTGTTTTTT. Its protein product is CASSQDGTSGNTGELFF.

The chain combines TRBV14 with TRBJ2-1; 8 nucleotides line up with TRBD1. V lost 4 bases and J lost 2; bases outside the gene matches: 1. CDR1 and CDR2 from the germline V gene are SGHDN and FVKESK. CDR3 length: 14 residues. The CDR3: CASSRDRPYNEQFF. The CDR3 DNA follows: TGTGCCAGCAGCCGGGACAGGCCCTACAATGAGCAGTTCTTC.

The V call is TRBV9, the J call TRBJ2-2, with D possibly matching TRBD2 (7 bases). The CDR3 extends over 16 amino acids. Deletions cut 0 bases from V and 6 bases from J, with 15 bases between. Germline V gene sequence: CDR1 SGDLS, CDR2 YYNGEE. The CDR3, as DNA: TGTGCCAGCAGCGTAGAAGGGTCGGGGGGCGCCGGGGAGCTGTTTTTT. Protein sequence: CASSVEGSGGAGELFF.

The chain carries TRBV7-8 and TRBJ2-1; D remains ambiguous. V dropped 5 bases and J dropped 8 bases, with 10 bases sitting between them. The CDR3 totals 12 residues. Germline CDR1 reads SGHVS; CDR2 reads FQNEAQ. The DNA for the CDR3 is TGTGCCAGCAGCCCCCAGCGCGATGAGCAGTTCTTC. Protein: CASSPQRDEQFF.

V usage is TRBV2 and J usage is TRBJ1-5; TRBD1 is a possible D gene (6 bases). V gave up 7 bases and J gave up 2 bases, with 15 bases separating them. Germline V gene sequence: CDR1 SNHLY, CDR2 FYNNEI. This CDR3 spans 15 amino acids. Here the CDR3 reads CASTLGGGGNQPQHF. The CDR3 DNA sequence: TGTGCCAGCACCCTGGGAGGGGGTGGCAATCAGCCCCAGCATTTT.